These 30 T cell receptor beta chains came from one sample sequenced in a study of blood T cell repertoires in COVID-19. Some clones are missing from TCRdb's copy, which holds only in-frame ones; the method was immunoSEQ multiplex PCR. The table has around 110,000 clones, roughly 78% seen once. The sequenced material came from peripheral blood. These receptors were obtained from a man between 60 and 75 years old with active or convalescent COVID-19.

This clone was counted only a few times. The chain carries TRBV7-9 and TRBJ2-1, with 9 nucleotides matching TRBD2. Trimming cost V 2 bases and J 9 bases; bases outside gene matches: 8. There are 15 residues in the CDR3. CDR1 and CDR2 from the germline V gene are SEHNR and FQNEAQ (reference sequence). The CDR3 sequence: CASSLMAGGPVEQFF. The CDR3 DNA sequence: TGTGCCAGCAGCTTAATGGCGGGAGGGCCCGTTGAGCAGTTCTTC.

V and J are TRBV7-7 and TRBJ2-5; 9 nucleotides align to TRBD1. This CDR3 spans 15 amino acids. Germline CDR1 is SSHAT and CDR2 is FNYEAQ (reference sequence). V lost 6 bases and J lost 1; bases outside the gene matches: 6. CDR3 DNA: TGTGCCAGCAGTCGGGACAGGGAACCCCAAGAGACCCAGTACTTC. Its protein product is CASSRDREPQETQYF. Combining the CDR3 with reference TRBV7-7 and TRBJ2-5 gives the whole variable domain GAGVSQSPRYKVTKRGQDVTLRCDPISSHATLYWYQQALGQGPEFLTYFNYEAQPDKSGLPSDRFSAERPEGSISTLTIQRTEQRDSAMYRCASSRDREPQETQYFGPGTRLLVL.

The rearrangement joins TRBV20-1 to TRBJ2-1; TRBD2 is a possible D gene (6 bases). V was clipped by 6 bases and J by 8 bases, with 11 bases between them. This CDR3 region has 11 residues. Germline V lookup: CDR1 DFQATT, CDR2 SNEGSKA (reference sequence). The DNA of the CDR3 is TGCAGTGCCTCCCGACTAGATGAGCAGTTCTTC. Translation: CSASRLDEQFF.

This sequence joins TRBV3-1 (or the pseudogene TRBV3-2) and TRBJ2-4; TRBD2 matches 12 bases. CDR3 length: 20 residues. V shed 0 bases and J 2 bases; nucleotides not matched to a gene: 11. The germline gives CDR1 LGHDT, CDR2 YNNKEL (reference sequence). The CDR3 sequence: CASSQDSAGGLAGPKNIQYF. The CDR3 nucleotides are TGTGCCAGCAGCCAAGATTCGGCGGGGGGACTAGCGGGCCCCAAAAACATTCAGTACTTC.

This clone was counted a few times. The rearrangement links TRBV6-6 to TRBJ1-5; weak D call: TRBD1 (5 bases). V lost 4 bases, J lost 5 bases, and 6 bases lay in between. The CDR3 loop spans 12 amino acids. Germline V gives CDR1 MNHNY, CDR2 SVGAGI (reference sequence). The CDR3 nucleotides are TGTGCCAGCAGTTTAGGGGATCAGCCCCAGCATTTT. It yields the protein CASSLGDQPQHF.

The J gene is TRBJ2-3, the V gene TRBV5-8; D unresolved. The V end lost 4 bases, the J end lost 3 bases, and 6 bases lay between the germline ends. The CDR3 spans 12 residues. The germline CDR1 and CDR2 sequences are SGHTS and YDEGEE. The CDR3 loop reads CASSPRTDTQYF. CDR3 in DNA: TGTGCCAGCAGCCCCCGGACAGATACGCAGTATTTT.

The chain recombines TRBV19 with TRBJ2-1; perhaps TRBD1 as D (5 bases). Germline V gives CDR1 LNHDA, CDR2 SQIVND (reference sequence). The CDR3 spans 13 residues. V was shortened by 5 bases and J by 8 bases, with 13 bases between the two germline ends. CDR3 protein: CASSDAGKDEQFF. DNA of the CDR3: TGTGCCAGTAGTGATGCAGGGAAAGATGAGCAGTTCTTC.

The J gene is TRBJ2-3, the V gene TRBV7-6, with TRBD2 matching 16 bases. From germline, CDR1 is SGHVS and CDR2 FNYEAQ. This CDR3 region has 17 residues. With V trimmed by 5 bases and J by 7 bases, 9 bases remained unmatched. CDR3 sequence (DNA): TGTGCCAGCAGCCATGGGACTAGCGGGAGGGCTGGCCATACGCAGTATTTT. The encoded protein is CASSHGTSGRAGHTQYF.

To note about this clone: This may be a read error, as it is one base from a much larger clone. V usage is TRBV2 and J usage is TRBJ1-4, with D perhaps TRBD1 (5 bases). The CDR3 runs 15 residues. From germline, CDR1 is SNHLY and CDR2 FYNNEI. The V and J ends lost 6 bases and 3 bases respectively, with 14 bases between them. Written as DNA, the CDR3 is TGTGCCAGCAGGATGACAGAGTCACCTAATGAAAAACTGTTTTTT. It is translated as CASRMTESPNEKLFF.

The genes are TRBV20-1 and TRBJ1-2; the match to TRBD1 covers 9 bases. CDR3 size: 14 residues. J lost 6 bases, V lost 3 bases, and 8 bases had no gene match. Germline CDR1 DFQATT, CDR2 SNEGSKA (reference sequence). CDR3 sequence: CSASLTGGGDGYTF. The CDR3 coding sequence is TGCAGTGCTAGTCTCACAGGGGGCGGGGATGGCTACACCTTC.

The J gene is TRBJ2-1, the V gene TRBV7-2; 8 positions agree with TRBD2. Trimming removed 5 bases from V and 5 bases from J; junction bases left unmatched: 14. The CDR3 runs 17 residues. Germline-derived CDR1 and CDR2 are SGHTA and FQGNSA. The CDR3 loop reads CASSLHSGGTQNNEQFF. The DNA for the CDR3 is TGTGCCAGCAGCCTCCACTCGGGGGGGACGCAAAACAATGAGCAGTTCTTC. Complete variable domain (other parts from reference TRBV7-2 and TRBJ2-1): GAGVSQSPSNKVTEKGKDVELRCDPISGHTALYWYRQSLGQGLEFLIYFQGNSAPDKSGLPSDRFSAERTGGSVSTLTIQRTQQEDSAVYLCASSLHSGGTQNNEQFFGPGTRLTVL.

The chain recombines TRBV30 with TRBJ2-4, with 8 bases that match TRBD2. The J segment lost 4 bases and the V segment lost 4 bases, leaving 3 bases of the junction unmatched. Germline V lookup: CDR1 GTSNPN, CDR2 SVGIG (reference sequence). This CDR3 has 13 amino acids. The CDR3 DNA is TGTGCCTGGAACCGGGAGGGTAAAAACATTCAGTACTTC. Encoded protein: CAWNREGKNIQYF.

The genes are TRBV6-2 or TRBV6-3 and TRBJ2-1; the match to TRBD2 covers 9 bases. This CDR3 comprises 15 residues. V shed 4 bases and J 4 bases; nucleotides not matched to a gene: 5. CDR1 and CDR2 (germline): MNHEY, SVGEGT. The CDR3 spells CASSWGAGGYNEQFF. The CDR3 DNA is TGTGCCAGCAGTTGGGGGGCGGGAGGGTACAATGAGCAGTTCTTC.

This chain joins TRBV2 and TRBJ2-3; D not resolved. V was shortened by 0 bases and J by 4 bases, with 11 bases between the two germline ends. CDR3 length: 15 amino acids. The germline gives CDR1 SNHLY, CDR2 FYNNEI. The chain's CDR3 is CASSEAPNRADTQYF. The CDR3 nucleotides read TGTGCCAGCAGTGAAGCTCCTAACCGGGCAGATACGCAGTATTTT.

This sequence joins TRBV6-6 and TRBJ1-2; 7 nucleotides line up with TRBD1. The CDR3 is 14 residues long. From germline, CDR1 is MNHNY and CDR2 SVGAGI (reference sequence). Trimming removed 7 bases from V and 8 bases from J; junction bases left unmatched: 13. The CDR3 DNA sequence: TGTGCCAGCATCTCTGGGGGACAGTTAGGCGGCTACACCTTC. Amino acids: CASISGGQLGGYTF.

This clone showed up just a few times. The CDR3 loop is CASSYSSADEQYF. DNA for the CDR3: TGTGCCAGCAGCTACTCTAGCGCGGACGAGCAGTACTTC. J is TRBJ2-7 and V is TRBV3-1 (or the pseudogene TRBV3-2); possibly TRBD2 for D (6 bases). Germline V gene data show CDR1 as LGHDT and CDR2 as YNNKEL (reference sequence). Trimming pared 5 bases from V and 5 bases from J, leaving 13 bases between. The CDR3 runs 13 residues.

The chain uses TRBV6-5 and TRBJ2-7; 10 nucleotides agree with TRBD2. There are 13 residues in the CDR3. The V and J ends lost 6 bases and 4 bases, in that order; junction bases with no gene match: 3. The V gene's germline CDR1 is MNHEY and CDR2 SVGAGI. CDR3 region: CASRLAGGYEQYF. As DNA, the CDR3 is TGTGCCAGCAGATTAGCGGGAGGATACGAGCAGTACTTC.

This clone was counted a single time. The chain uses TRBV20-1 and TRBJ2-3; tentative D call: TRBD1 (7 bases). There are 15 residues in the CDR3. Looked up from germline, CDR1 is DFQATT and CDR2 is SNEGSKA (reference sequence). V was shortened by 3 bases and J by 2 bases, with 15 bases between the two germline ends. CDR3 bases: TGCAGTGCTAGTCCCAGGGGGAGGAACACAGATACGCAGTATTTT. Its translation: CSASPRGRNTDTQYF.

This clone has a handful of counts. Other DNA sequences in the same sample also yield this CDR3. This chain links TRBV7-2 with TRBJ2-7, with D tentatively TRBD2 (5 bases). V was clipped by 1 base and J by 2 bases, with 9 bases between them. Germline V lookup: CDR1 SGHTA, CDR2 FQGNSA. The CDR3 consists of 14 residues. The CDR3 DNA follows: TGTGCCAGCAGCTTAGGAAAGGGAGCCTACGAGCAGTACTTC. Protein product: CASSLGKGAYEQYF.

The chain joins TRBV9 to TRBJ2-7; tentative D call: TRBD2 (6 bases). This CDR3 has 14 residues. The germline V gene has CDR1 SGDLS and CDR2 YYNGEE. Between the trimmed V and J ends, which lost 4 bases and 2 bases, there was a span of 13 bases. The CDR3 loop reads CASSPRDFPYEQYF. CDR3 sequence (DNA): TGTGCCAGCAGCCCCCGGGACTTTCCCTACGAGCAGTACTTC.

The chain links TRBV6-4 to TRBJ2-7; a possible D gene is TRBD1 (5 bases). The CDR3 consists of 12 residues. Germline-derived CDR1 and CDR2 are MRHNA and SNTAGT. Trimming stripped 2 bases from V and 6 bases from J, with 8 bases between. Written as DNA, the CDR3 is TGTGCCAGCAGTGACGGAAGGGGCGAGCAGTACTTC. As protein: CASSDGRGEQYF.

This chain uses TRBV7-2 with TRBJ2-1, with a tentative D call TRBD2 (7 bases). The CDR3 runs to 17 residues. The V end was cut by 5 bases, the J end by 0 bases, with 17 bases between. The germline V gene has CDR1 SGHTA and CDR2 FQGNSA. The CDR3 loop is CASSARGGGSSYNEQFF. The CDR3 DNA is TGTGCCAGCAGCGCACGCGGGGGCGGGTCCTCCTACAATGAGCAGTTCTTC.

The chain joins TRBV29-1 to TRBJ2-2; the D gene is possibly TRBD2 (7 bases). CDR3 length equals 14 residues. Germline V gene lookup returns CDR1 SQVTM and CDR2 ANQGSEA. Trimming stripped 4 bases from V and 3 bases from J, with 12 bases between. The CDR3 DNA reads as TGCAGCGTTGTGGGGGGGCTCGACACCGGGGAGCTGTTTTTT. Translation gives CSVVGGLDTGELFF.

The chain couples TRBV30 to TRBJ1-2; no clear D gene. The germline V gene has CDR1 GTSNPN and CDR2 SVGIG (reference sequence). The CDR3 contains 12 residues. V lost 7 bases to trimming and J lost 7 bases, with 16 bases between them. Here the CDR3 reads CASPRGSGGYTF. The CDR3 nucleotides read TGTGCCTCCCCCCGGGGAAGTGGTGGCTACACCTTC.

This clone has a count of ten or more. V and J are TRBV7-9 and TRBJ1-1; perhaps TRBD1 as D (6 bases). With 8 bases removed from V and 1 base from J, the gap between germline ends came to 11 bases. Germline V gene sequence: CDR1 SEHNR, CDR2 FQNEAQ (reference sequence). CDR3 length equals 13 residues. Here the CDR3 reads CASVVRGNTEAFF. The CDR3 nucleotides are TGTGCCAGCGTTGTCAGGGGGAACACTGAAGCTTTCTTT.

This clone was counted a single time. The CDR3 loop is CASSQGPSGLLGYEQYF. The CDR3 DNA reads as TGTGCCAGCAGCCAAGGCCCTAGCGGGCTTCTCGGCTACGAGCAGTACTTC. The chain links TRBV3-1 (or the pseudogene TRBV3-2) to TRBJ2-7, with TRBD2 identical over 8 bases. The CDR3 consists of 17 residues. The J segment lost 3 bases and the V segment lost 1 base, leaving 11 bases of the junction unmatched. Germline CDR1 LGHDT, CDR2 YNNKEL (reference sequence).

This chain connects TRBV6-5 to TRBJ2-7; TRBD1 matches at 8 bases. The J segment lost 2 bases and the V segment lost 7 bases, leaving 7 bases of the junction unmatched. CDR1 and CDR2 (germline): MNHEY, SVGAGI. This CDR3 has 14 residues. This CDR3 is CASNPLTGAYEQYF. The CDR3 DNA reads TGTGCCAGCAATCCACTGACAGGGGCCTACGAGCAGTACTTC.

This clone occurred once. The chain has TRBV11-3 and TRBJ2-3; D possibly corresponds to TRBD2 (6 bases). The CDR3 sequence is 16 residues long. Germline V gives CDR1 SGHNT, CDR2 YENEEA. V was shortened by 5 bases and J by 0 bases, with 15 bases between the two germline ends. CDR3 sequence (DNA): TGTGCCAGCAGCCTACGAGGGACTGGGAGCACAGATACGCAGTATTTT. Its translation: CASSLRGTGSTDTQYF.

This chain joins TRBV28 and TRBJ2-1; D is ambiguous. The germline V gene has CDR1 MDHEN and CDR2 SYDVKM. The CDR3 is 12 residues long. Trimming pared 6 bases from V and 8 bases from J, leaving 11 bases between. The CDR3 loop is CASSPPRDEQFF. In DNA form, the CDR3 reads TGTGCCAGCAGCCCCCCCCGCGATGAGCAGTTCTTC.

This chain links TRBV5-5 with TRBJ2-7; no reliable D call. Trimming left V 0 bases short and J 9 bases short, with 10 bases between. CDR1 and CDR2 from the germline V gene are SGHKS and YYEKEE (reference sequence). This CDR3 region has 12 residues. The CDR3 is CASSLGTFGQYF. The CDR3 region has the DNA TGTGCCAGCAGCTTGGGCACCTTCGGGCAGTACTTC.